This TCR beta chain was documented in a study of cytomegalovirus exposure and HLA in healthy donors. Findings and caveats of the study: The CMV antigen specificity of a few CMV-associated chains was confirmed through in vitro analysis.

Germline CDR1 is SEHNR and CDR2 is FQNEAQ (reference sequence). The germline V and J ends were trimmed by 5 bases and 0 bases, with 17 bases remaining between them. CDR3 length: 17 residues. For this clone: Its antigen is not identified.

The PCR had 60 Vbeta and 13 Jbeta primers. TCRdb keeps only in-frame clones here, not all; method: immunoSEQ multiplex PCR. The top ten hold about 2.2% of the sample, which has under 250,000 clones, 85% seen once. Sequencing was done on a sample of PBMCs. The source is a woman in her 50s in good health and CMV-seronegative. The chain carries TRBV7-9 and TRBJ1-3; D is ambiguous. The DNA for the CDR3 is TGTGCCAGCAGCACGAGGGCCCGGCCTGTCTCTGGAAACACCATATATTTT. Translation: CASSTRARPVSGNTIYF.